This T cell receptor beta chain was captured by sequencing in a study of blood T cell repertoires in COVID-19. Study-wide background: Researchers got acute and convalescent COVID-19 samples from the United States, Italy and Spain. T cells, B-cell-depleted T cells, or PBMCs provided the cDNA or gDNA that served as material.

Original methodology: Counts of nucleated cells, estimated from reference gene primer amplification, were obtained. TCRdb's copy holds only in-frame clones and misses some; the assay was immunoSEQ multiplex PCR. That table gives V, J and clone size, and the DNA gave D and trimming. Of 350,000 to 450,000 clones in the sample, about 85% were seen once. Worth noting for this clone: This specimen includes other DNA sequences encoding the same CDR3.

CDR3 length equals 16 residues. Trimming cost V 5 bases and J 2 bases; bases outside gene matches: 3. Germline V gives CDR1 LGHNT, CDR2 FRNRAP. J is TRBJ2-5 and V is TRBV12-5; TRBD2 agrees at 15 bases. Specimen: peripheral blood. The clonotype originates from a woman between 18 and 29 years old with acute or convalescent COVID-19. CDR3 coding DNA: TGTGCTAGTGGTCTAGGACTAGCGGGGGGGCAAGAGACCCAGTACTTC. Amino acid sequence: CASGLGLAGGQETQYF.